This note documents a single T cell receptor (beta chain) sequence. No antigen is known for it. Measured from the cysteine to the phenylalanine, the CDR3 is 13 residues long. DNA is not on record. For CDR1 and CDR2, the germline V gene (reference sequence) lists SEHNR and FQNEAQ. The data were produced on an Illumina HiSeq 2000. The TCR beta cDNA libraries were made using 5'RACE template switching, a step that added both a universal primer site and unique molecular identifiers. Synthesis of cDNA was primed from the TCR beta constant segment and was followed by two consecutive PCR amplification steps. The authors' pipeline ran thus. Reads were demultiplexed and grouped by UMI with MIGEC, and clonotypes were assembled and quantified with MiTCR. To exclude erroneous sequences, any TCR cDNA sequence not supported by at least two reads was discarded. The tcR package was used for downstream repertoire analysis, and clonotypes were matched across fractions by CDR3 nucleotide sequence plus V segment. VDJmatch was used to annotate antigen specificity against VDJdb, with one amino acid substitution in CDR3 allowed. The reads underwent TCRdb reprocessing, giving one record for each CDR3 protein sequence and no DNA. The V and J calls reflect TCRdb's pipeline rather than the authors' work. The table held for this sample gives some 340,000 distinct CDR3 sequences. Around 5% of the sample belongs to the ten largest clones.

HCMV-specific IgG was detected in serum with a commercial ELISA kit to determine HCMV serostatus. Ficoll density gradient centrifugation was used to isolate peripheral blood mononuclear cells from blood. This specimen comes from a study of T cells expressing NK-cell markers (dated by TCRdb to 2018 to 2021). Regarding the complete study: About eight donors provided sorted CD3+CD56+NKG2C+, CD3+CD56+NKG2C- and CD3+CD56-NKG2C+ T-cell subsets, whose TCR beta-chain repertoires were profiled. Among the eight sequenced donors, only one was HCMV-seronegative, while the other seven were HCMV-seropositive. Libraries were sequenced as 2 x 150 bp reads on Illumina HiSeq 2000/2500, MiSeq or NextSeq. Randomly selected healthy volunteers, three men and five women, were used as the eight sequenced donors. General conclusions and limits of the study: Those dominant clonotypes were again the most abundant among CD3+CD56-NKG2C+ cells in a few donors, at roughly 25-60.1%. In several donors, the dominant CD3+CD56+NKG2C+ clonotypes were among the top 10 CD8+ clonotypes and accounted for about 1.0-7.0% of CD8+ T cells. Whether the expanded NKG2C-expressing T cell clones were specific for HCMV antigens was left unclear.

Sequencing was performed on blood T cells: a sorted CD56 or NKG2C T cell subset, CD4+ or CD8+ T cells, or bulk PBMC T cells (not recorded which). This sequence uses TRBV7-9 and TRBJ2-7. The sequence was collected from a man between 18 and 69 years old in good health. CDR3 loop: CASSPTQSYEQYF.